This T cell receptor (beta chain) stems from a study of blood T cell repertoires in COVID-19. About the study: Samples came from the United States, Italy and Spain, spanning acute and convalescent COVID-19.

Using immunoSEQ multiplex PCR, the repertoire was profiled, and TCRdb retains in-frame clones only, with some absent. This sample has 250,000 to 350,000 clones, with roughly 87% found just once. Sequencing was performed on peripheral blood. The receptor comes from a young man with active or convalescent COVID-19.

CDR3 nucleotides: TGTGCCAGCAGTTTAACTAGTGTTTTAGCAGATACGCAGTATTTT. Translation gives CASSLTSVLADTQYF. The chain carries TRBV27 and TRBJ2-3; weak D call: TRBD2 (5 bases). Looked up from germline, CDR1 is MNHEY and CDR2 is SMNVEV (reference sequence). V gave up 2 bases and J gave up 4 bases, with 13 bases separating them. CDR3 length: 15 residues.